This T cell receptor (beta chain) came from a study of blood T cells in healthy people across ages. There are a few counts of this clonotype. Primed by a sample-barcoded 5' primer and a J-beta primer mix, a second PCR proceeded for about 6 to 11 cycles. One entry per CDR3 protein results from TCRdb running MiXCR on the 5' RACE reads. Here the sample spans over 1.5 million distinct CDR3 sequences, around half being singletons. Germline assignment: CDR1 DFQATT and CDR2 SNEGSKA (reference sequence). The CDR3 sequence is 14 residues long. V lost 6 bases to trimming and J lost 5 bases; unmatched junction nucleotides: 11.

This TCR came from a middle-aged woman in good health. Sequences were obtained from blood. J is TRBJ2-3 and V is TRBV20-1; 7 bases map to TRBD2. The CDR3 nucleotides are TGCAGTGCCCTGGCCACGCCGGGGGGAGATACGCAGTATTTT. This sequence encodes CSALATPGGDTQYF.